These 5 T cell receptor beta chains originate from one sample sequenced in a study of CD8+CD57+ T cells in acquired aplastic anemia. TCR beta VDJ and CDR3 were profiled, and genomic DNA was the template. A single record per CDR3 protein comes from TCRdb applying MiXCR to the reads. The sample carries about 170,000 distinct CDR3 sequences, approximately 44% recorded once. Input material: sorted CD4+, CD8+, or CD8+CD57+ T cells (not recorded which) from PBMCs. The receptors here all came from a human donor in good health.

Many counts were recorded for this clonotype. V is TRBV14 and J is TRBJ1-1; no firm D call. The V gene lost 3 bases and the J gene lost 0 bases, with 11 bases spanning the gap. The CDR3 spans 15 residues. Per the germline V gene, CDR1 is SGHDN and CDR2 is FVKESK. The CDR3 reads CASSHWGKMNTEAFF. In DNA, the CDR3 is TGTGCCAGCAGCCATTGGGGAAAAATGAACACTGAAGCTTTCTTT. The variable domain in full, completed from reference TRBV14 and TRBJ1-1, reads EAGVTQFPSHSVIEKGQTVTLRCDPISGHDNLYWYRRVMGKEIKFLLHFVKESKQDESGMPNNRFLAERTGGTYSTLKVQPAELEDSGVYFCASSHWGKMNTEAFFGQGTRLTVV.

This clonotype has a handful of counts. The chain uses TRBV6-4 and TRBJ2-5; D unresolved. The CDR3 is 13 residues long. Per the germline V gene, CDR1 is MRHNA and CDR2 is SNTAGT. V was shortened by 2 bases and J by 4 bases, with 8 bases between the two germline ends. DNA for the CDR3: TGTGCCAGCAGTGACAGGCTCGGAGAGACCCAGTACTTC. Translating gives CASSDRLGETQYF.

This chain connects TRBV11-2 to TRBJ2-1; either TRBD1 or TRBD2 may fit D (6 bases each). Germline lookup yields CDR1 SGHAT and CDR2 FQNNGV. Trimming took 5 bases from V and 8 from J, leaving 19 bases between them. This CDR3 has 15 amino acids. CDR3 sequence (DNA): TGTGCCAGCAGCCTGGACTGGGGGGCCCGGGATGAGCAGTTCTTC. Translated, it gives CASSLDWGARDEQFF.

This chain links TRBV5-4 with TRBJ1-5, with 8 bases that match TRBD1. There are 17 residues in the CDR3. In germline, CDR1 is SGHNT, CDR2 YYREEE (reference sequence). V trimming: 1 base; J trimming: 2 bases; junction bases outside the gene matches: 8. The CDR3 nucleotides read TGTGCCAGCAGCTTGCTCCAGGGGGCGATTCGCAATCAGCCCCAGCATTTT. Amino acid sequence: CASSLLQGAIRNQPQHF.

The genes are TRBV20-1 and TRBJ2-3; D gene ambiguous. Germline V gene sequence: CDR1 DFQATT, CDR2 SNEGSKA (reference sequence). The germline V and J ends were trimmed by 5 bases and 0 bases, with 12 bases remaining between them. The CDR3 totals 14 residues. CDR3 residues: CSACDTTSTDTQYF. CDR3 sequence (DNA): TGCAGTGCTTGTGACACGACTAGCACAGATACGCAGTATTTT.